This is a list of T cell receptor beta chains from one sample in a study of blood T cells in healthy people across ages. MiXCR, run by TCRdb on the 5' RACE reads, gives a single entry per CDR3 protein. In the table there are 1.5 million to 1.9 million distinct CDR3 sequences, under 55% of which are singletons. Material: blood. The origin of the receptors is a woman between 18 and 29 years old in good health. The CDR3 runs from the conserved cysteine through the conserved F or W. A D gene is named only where the DNA matches it firmly. Rows give clone size only sometimes, using once, few, many, or a class for an expanded clone.

clone size	V gene	J gene	D gene	CDR3 DNA	CDR3 protein
.	TRBV12-3/TRBV12-4	TRBJ2-5	.	TGTGCCAGCAGTCCCGACAGGCGGGGAGAGACCCAGTACTTC	CASSPDRRGETQYF
.	TRBV2	TRBJ1-2	.	TGTGCCAGCAGGGCGACAGTAAACTATGGCTACACCTTC	CASRATVNYGYTF
.	TRBV20-1	TRBJ2-5	TRBD2	TGCAGTGGGTCGGGGGCGGGAGGCTCAAATGAACAGTACTTC	CSGSGAGGSNEQYF
few	TRBV4-1	TRBJ2-6	.	TGCGCCAGCACAGGTACCTCTGGGGCCAACGTCCTGACTTTC	CASTGTSGANVLTF
.	TRBV25-1	TRBJ2-7	TRBD1	TGTGCCAGCAGTGAAATACGGGACAGGGCCTTCAATGAGCAGTACTTC	CASSEIRDRAFNEQYF
once	TRBV20-1	TRBJ2-3	TRBD2	TGCGGTGCTAGAGATGGGGGGACTAGCGCAGATACGCAGTATTTT	CGARDGGTSADTQYF
.	TRBV4-3	TRBJ2-1	.	TGCGCCAGCAGCCAAGAGAGTGATCAAAGGCAGTTCTTC	CASSQESDQRQFF
.	TRBV29-1	TRBJ2-5	.	TGCAGCGTTGAAGGATTCGGGGGTGTCCAAGAGACCCAGTACTTC	CSVEGFGGVQETQYF
.	TRBV25-1	TRBJ1-1	.	TGTGCCAGCAGCGCCAGGGACACTGAAGCTTTCTTT	CASSARDTEAFF
.	TRBV3-1	TRBJ2-6	TRBD1	TGTGCCAGCAGCCAACGGGACAGTCTTCTCCTCTCTGGGGCCAACGTCCTGACTTTC	CASSQRDSLLLSGANVLTF
.	TRBV3-1	TRBJ2-7	TRBD2	TGTGCCAGCAGCTCCGGGGGGGGGGGACCAGACTACGAGCAGTACTTC	CASSSGGGGPDYEQYF
.	TRBV12-3/TRBV12-4	TRBJ2-7	TRBD1	TGTGCCAGCAGTTTACAGGGGGCCCTCTACGAGCAGTACTTC	CASSLQGALYEQYF
.	TRBV20-1	TRBJ2-2	TRBD1	TGCAGTTGGACAGGGGGAATCGGGAACACCGGGGAGCTGTTTTTT	CSWTGGIGNTGELFF
.	TRBV20-1	TRBJ2-7	.	TGCAGTGCTAGTCCGGTCAATACCTACGAGCAGTACTTC	CSASPVNTYEQYF
.	TRBV7-9	TRBJ2-1	TRBD2	TGTGCCAGCAGCTTAGAACGGGAGGTACACAATGAGCAGTTCTTC	CASSLEREVHNEQFF
.	TRBV10-3	TRBJ2-5	TRBD1	TGTGCCATCAGTGGGCTGACAGGGGGCTTTTTAGATGAGCAGTACTTC	CAISGLTGGFLDEQYF
.	TRBV7-9	TRBJ2-2	.	TGTGCCAGCAGCTTACGCCAGGGTTATAACACCGGGGAGCTGTTTTTT	CASSLRQGYNTGELFF
once	TRBV27	TRBJ1-2	.	TGTGCCAGCAGTTTTCATATAGACAGTTCTAACCATGGCTACACCTTC	CASSFHIDSSNHGYTF
.	TRBV6-2/TRBV6-3	TRBJ2-3	.	TGCGCCAGCAGTAACCGACTGTCGAAAGATACGCAGTATTTT	CASSNRLSKDTQYF
.	TRBV4-3	TRBJ2-7	TRBD1	TGCACCAGCAGCCAAGTAGCGACAGGGGAGTACGAGCAGTACTTC	CTSSQVATGEYEQYF
many	TRBV24-1	TRBJ2-1	TRBD2	TGTGCCACCAGTGCCGGGACTAGCGGGGCGAATGAGCAGTTCTTC	CATSAGTSGANEQFF
.	TRBV7-2	TRBJ2-1	.	TGTGCCAGCAGCTTAGACGTCTCGAGCTCCTACAATGAGCAGTTCTTC	CASSLDVSSSYNEQFF
few	TRBV14	TRBJ2-1	.	TGTGCCAGCAGCCCTGCGGGGATCCACTACAATGAGCAGTTCTTC	CASSPAGIHYNEQFF
.	TRBV10-3	TRBJ1-1	.	TGTGCCATCAGTGAGGCGGAAACGAACACTGAAGCTTTCTTT	CAISEAETNTEAFF
few	TRBV29-1	TRBJ2-1	.	TGCAGCGCCAGGACGGCACAGCAGTACAATGAGCAGTTCTTC	CSARTAQQYNEQFF
few	TRBV19	TRBJ2-1	.	TGTGCCAGTAGTATATTAAGCGTCGGTGAGCAGTTCTTC	CASSILSVGEQFF
few	TRBV10-3	TRBJ2-5	TRBD2	TGTGCCATCCAATCCGAGCGGGATGGGGAGACCCAGTACTTC	CAIQSERDGETQYF
.	TRBV11-2	TRBJ1-2	.	TGTGCCAGCAGCTTAGATCAGGGAACCTATGGCTTCACCTTC	CASSLDQGTYGFTF
.	TRBV28	TRBJ2-7	.	TGTGCCAGCAAACTGACACTCTCCTACGAGCAGTACTTC	CASKLTLSYEQYF
few	TRBV24-1	TRBJ2-3	.	TGTGCCACCAGTGTTGCCGCCGATGATACGCAGTATTTT	CATSVAADDTQYF
.	TRBV7-2	TRBJ2-7	TRBD2	TGTGCTAGCAGCAGGGCTAGCGGCACTTACAATGAGCAGTACTTC	CASSRASGTYNEQYF
.	TRBV10-3	TRBJ2-4	TRBD1	TGTGCCATCCACAGGGGAGCCAAAAACATTCAGTACTTC	CAIHRGAKNIQYF
.	TRBV6-5	TRBJ1-2	TRBD1	TGTGCCAGCAGTTTCGAACTCGACAGGGGAGGCTATGGCTACACCTTC	CASSFELDRGGYGYTF
.	TRBV7-2	TRBJ1-1	.	TGTGCCAGCACCTCCATCACTGAAGCTTTCTTT	CASTSITEAFF
.	TRBV11-2	TRBJ2-1	.	TGTGCCAGCAGCCTAGGCCAGGGGAGGGAGCAGTTCTTC	CASSLGQGREQFF
.	TRBV27	TRBJ2-2	.	TGTGCCAGCAGTTTTAGGATGCGGAGGGACACCGGGGAGCTGTTTTTT	CASSFRMRRDTGELFF
.	TRBV6-2/TRBV6-3	TRBJ2-5	TRBD2	TGTGCCAGCAGCCGCCGACTAGCGGGAGTCGAAGAGACCCAGTACTTC	CASSRRLAGVEETQYF
few	TRBV9	TRBJ2-3	.	TGTGCCAGCAGCGCGCCAAGGGGCCATATCGTAACAGATACGCAGTATTTT	CASSAPRGHIVTDTQYF
.	TRBV7-9	TRBJ2-7	.	TGTGCCAGCAGCTATGACGATAGATCCTACGAGCAGTACTTC	CASSYDDRSYEQYF